Below, 16 T cell receptor beta chains from the same sample are listed, as sequenced in a study of CD8 T cell repertoires and HIV-1 epitope variants. Clones were read by immunoSEQ multiplex PCR, and TCRdb kept only the in-frame ones, dropping some. The repertoire holds 80,000 to 95,000 clones, around 75% seen once, with roughly 25% in the top ten. The sequenced sample consisted of uncultured baseline CD8+ T cells from peripheral blood mononuclear cells (PBMCs). These receptors were collected from a male donor with HIV.

J is TRBJ2-7 and V is TRBV6-5; D is ambiguous. CDR1 and CDR2 (germline): MNHEY, SVGAGI. Trimming left V 2 bases short and J 7 bases short, with 9 bases between. CDR3 size: 12 residues. The CDR3 bases are TGTGCCAGCAGTTACCCCCTCGGGGAGCAGTACTTC. Its translation is CASSYPLGEQYF.

By share of the sample, this clone is medium-sized. The chain joins TRBV27 to TRBJ1-4; D ambiguous. In germline, CDR1 is MNHEY, CDR2 SMNVEV (reference sequence). The CDR3 is 14 residues long. V was pared by 8 bases and J by 0 bases, with 10 bases between. The CDR3 sequence is CASGVSATNEKLFF. The DNA of the CDR3 is TGTGCCAGCGGAGTTTCAGCAACTAATGAAAAACTGTTTTTT.

The V call is TRBV6-1, the J call TRBJ1-5, with D perhaps TRBD1 (5 bases). Germline assignment: CDR1 MNHNS and CDR2 SASEGT. The CDR3 runs to 14 residues. V was cut by 2 bases and J by 3 bases, with 8 bases left in between. The CDR3 protein is CASSEQGTNQPQHF. CDR3 sequence (DNA): TGTGCCAGCAGTGAACAGGGCACCAATCAGCCCCAGCATTTT.

The V and J genes are TRBV6-5 and TRBJ1-1; 7 bases match TRBD1. The V gene end was trimmed by 7 bases and the J gene end by 1 base; junction bases not matched to a gene: 3. CDR1 and CDR2 from the germline V gene are MNHEY and SVGAGI. The CDR3 runs 13 residues. DNA of the CDR3: TGTGCCAGCAAATGGACAGGGAACACTGAAGCTTTCTTT. Protein product: CASKWTGNTEAFF.

V usage is TRBV7-2 and J usage is TRBJ2-1, with D unclear. Germline V gene sequence: CDR1 SGHTA, CDR2 FQGNSA. V lost 1 base, J lost 2 bases, and 9 bases lay in between. CDR3 length equals 15 residues. CDR3 protein: CASSLVVDPYNEQFF. The CDR3, as DNA: TGTGCCAGCAGCTTAGTTGTTGACCCCTACAATGAGCAGTTCTTC. Full variable domain (remainder filled in from reference TRBV7-2 and TRBJ2-1): GAGVSQSPSNKVTEKGKDVELRCDPISGHTALYWYRQSLGQGLEFLIYFQGNSAPDKSGLPSDRFSAERTGGSVSTLTIQRTQQEDSAVYLCASSLVVDPYNEQFFGPGTRLTVL.

The J gene is TRBJ2-1, the V gene TRBV20-1; D is uncertain. Germline CDR1 reads DFQATT; CDR2 reads SNEGSKA (reference sequence). V shed 3 bases and J shed 3 bases, with 3 bases lying between them. The CDR3 is 11 residues long. In DNA, the CDR3 is TGCAGTGCTAGGGTCTACAATGAGCAGTTCTTC. It codes for CSARVYNEQFF.

The rearrangement links TRBV5-6 to TRBJ2-2, with no clear D. The V and J ends lost 1 base and 3 bases respectively, with 10 bases between them. There are 15 residues in the CDR3. CDR1 SGHDT and CDR2 YYEEEE come from the germline V gene. The chain's CDR3 is CASSLNRLHTGELFF. In nucleotides, the CDR3 is TGTGCCAGCAGCTTGAATCGGCTCCACACCGGGGAGCTGTTTTTT.

This chain links TRBV15 with TRBJ2-3; a weak D match, TRBD2 (7 bases). Germline-derived CDR1 and CDR2 are LNHNV and YYDKDF (reference sequence). The length of the CDR3 is 16 residues. Between the trimmed V and J ends, which lost 5 bases and 5 bases, there was a span of 20 bases. The CDR3 loop is CATSDKWGGLRDTQYF. The CDR3 nucleotides are TGTGCCACCAGCGATAAGTGGGGGGGCCTTAGAGATACGCAGTATTTT.

This chain uses TRBV5-4 with TRBJ2-1, with D unresolved. The CDR3 extends over 13 amino acids. V was trimmed by 0 bases and J by 4 bases, leaving 5 bases between them. Per germline, CDR1 SGHNT and CDR2 YYREEE (reference sequence). The CDR3 sequence is CASSLVGYNEQFF. The CDR3 nucleotides are TGTGCCAGCAGCTTGGTAGGGTACAATGAGCAGTTCTTC. Full variable domain (missing parts from reference TRBV5-4 and TRBJ2-1): ETGVTQSPTHLIKTRGQQVTLRCSSQSGHNTVSWYQQALGQGPQFIFQYYREEENGRGNFPPRFSGLQFPNYSSELNVNALELDDSALYLCASSLVGYNEQFFGPGTRLTVL.

The rearrangement links TRBV5-1 to TRBJ2-7; D is uncertain. Germline V gene lookup returns CDR1 SGHRS and CDR2 YFSETQ. This CDR3 region has 11 residues. The V end lost 3 bases, the J end lost 6 bases, and 7 bases lay between the germline ends. The CDR3, as DNA: TGCGCCAGCAGCTCCGGCCCCGAGCAGTACTTC. Its translation: CASSSGPEQYF.

The chain recombines TRBV29-1 with TRBJ2-1; 10 bases fit TRBD2. Germline CDR1 is SQVTM and CDR2 is ANQGSEA. Trimming took 4 bases from V and 4 from J; bases not matched to a gene: 10. The CDR3 covers 16 residues. The CDR3 region has the DNA TGCAGCGTTGGGGGCGCTAGCGGGAGATTGTACAATGAGCAGTTCTTC. Encoded protein: CSVGGASGRLYNEQFF.

The J gene is TRBJ2-5, the V gene TRBV7-2; 10 positions agree with TRBD2. The CDR3 extends over 15 amino acids. J gave up 1 base and V 5 bases, and 4 bases lay outside the gene matches. Per the germline V gene, CDR1 is SGHTA and CDR2 is FQGNSA. CDR3 in amino acids: CASSKLAGTQETQYF. As DNA, the CDR3 is TGTGCCAGCAGCAAACTAGCGGGGACCCAAGAGACCCAGTACTTC. The full variable domain, completed using reference TRBV7-2 and TRBJ2-5, is GAGVSQSPSNKVTEKGKDVELRCDPISGHTALYWYRQSLGQGLEFLIYFQGNSAPDKSGLPSDRFSAERTGGSVSTLTIQRTQQEDSAVYLCASSKLAGTQETQYFGPGTRLLVL.

The chain uses TRBV18 and TRBJ2-7, with unresolved D. CDR1 is KGHSH, CDR2 LQKENI, per germline. The V gene lost 6 bases and the J gene lost 4 bases, with 16 bases spanning the gap. The CDR3 contains 14 residues. DNA for the CDR3: TGTGCCAGCTCCCCCTCCCCAATAGTGTACGAGCAGTACTTC. This codes for CASSPSPIVYEQYF.

The rearrangement uses TRBV5-6 and TRBJ1-2; D is possibly TRBD1 (6 bases). Trimming pared 0 bases from V and 3 bases from J, leaving 15 bases between. This CDR3 region has 16 residues. Germline V lookup: CDR1 SGHDT, CDR2 YYEEEE. CDR3 amino acids: CASSLDGQLVYYGYTF. The CDR3 DNA reads TGTGCCAGCAGCTTGGACGGACAGCTCGTTTACTATGGCTACACCTTC.

The chain joins TRBV19 to TRBJ1-2; D is possibly TRBD1 (5 bases). The CDR3 spans 15 residues. Germline V CDR1 and CDR2: LNHDA, SQIVND (reference sequence). V dropped 6 bases and J dropped 4 bases, with 18 bases sitting between them. In nucleotides, the CDR3 is TGTGCCAGTAGCGCCCAGGCAGGGCTAGGCTATGGCTACACCTTC. It codes for CASSAQAGLGYGYTF.

The gene calls are TRBV19 and TRBJ2-7; the D gene could be TRBD1 or TRBD2 (5 bases each). The CDR3 spans 15 residues. Trimming removed 5 bases at V and 0 bases at J, with 14 bases between. Per the germline V gene, CDR1 is LNHDA and CDR2 is SQIVND (reference sequence). The CDR3 DNA follows: TGTGCCAGTAGTCTTGAAGAGGGGAGCTCCTACGAGCAGTACTTC. Its translation is CASSLEEGSSYEQYF.